This T cell receptor beta chain was sequenced for a study of multiple sclerosis patients with progressive multifocal leukoencephalopathy. The V end lost 0 bases, the J end lost 0 bases, and 9 bases lay between the germline ends. This CDR3 spans 15 amino acids. Germline values: CDR1 LGHNA, CDR2 YNFKEQ. Time point described: time of PML onset. Profiling relied on immunoSEQ multiplex PCR, and the TCRdb table lists in-frame clones only, not all of them. Counted here are some 30,000 clones, more than 70% occurring once; the ten biggest clones make up 9.5% to 15%. This specimen consisted of PBMCs, obtained from a patient treated with natalizumab. This TCR derives from a woman aged 25 to 39 with progressive multifocal leukoencephalopathy. The chain couples TRBV4-2 to TRBJ2-7; possible D gene TRBD2, 6 bases. This CDR3 reads CASSQEEGGSYEQYF. As DNA, the CDR3 is TGTGCCAGCAGCCAAGAGGAGGGAGGCTCCTACGAGCAGTACTTC.